The sequence of this T cell receptor (beta chain) was determined in a study of blood T cell repertoires in COVID-19. Across the study: PBMCs, B-cell-depleted T cells, or T cells were the source of the cDNA or gDNA that made up the material.

As processed by the authors: Reference gene primers were amplified, and this amplification served to estimate nucleated cell counts. Here immunoSEQ multiplex PCR was the method, and the copy in TCRdb shows in-frame clones only, minus some. That table furnishes V, J and clone size, whereas the DNA furnished D and trimming. Among 120,000 or so clones listed, about 77% were seen once. Trimming left V 5 bases short and J 0 bases short, with 16 bases between. Germline V gene sequence: CDR1 LNHDA, CDR2 SQIVND (reference sequence). The CDR3 runs 16 residues. The chain links TRBV19 to TRBJ1-1, with D hard to call. This TCR was recovered from a human donor in a cohort sampled during active COVID-19. The sample taken for sequencing was peripheral blood. CDR3 bases: TGTGCCAGTAGTGCCCCCTCTGGGCAGTTGAACACTGAAGCTTTCTTT. Amino acid sequence: CASSAPSGQLNTEAFF. The full variable domain, with the rest looked up from reference TRBV19 and TRBJ1-1, is DGGITQSPKYLFRKEGQNVTLSCEQNLNHDAMYWYRQDPGQGLRLIYYSQIVNDFQKGDIAEGYSVSREKKESFPLTVTSAQKNPTAFYLCASSAPSGQLNTEAFFGQGTRLTVV.